The sequence of this T cell receptor beta chain was determined in a study of beta chain features in type 1 diabetes. The germline gives CDR1 MDHEN, CDR2 SYDVKM. This CDR3 is 13 amino acids long. V shed 4 bases and J 4 bases; nucleotides not matched to a gene: 3. Every isolated RNA sample was fully reverse transcribed, so sequencing captured expressed TCRB transcripts. Some clones are missing from TCRdb's copy, which holds only in-frame ones; the method was immunoSEQ multiplex PCR. The table has hundreds of thousands of clones, roughly 31% seen once; the top ten hold almost 0.065%. As regards this clone: Other nucleotide sequences in the sample specify the same CDR3.

V and J are TRBV28 and TRBJ2-7, with TRBD1 matching over 8 bases. The sample consisted of naive CD4+ T cells from blood. The receptor's source is a man younger than 30 in good health. The DNA for the CDR3 is TGTGCCAGCAGTTCGGGACAGGTTTACGAGCAGTACTTC. Residues: CASSSGQVYEQYF.